This T cell receptor beta chain was recorded in a study of T cell changes during pregnancy in multiple sclerosis (dated by TCRdb to between 2018 and 2021). Study-wide context: In women with multiple sclerosis, the researchers looked at how the T cell repertoire shifted as pregnancy progressed.

The CDR3 contains 16 residues, cysteine and phenylalanine counted. The kept DNA is CDR3 alone, 48 bases in frame from the first base. V trim: 0 bases; J trim: 8 bases; unmatched bases: 11. The germline V gene (reference sequence) provides CDR1 SGHNT and CDR2 YYREEE. The library was prepared using the immunoSEQ multiplex PCR assay. TCRdb re-hosts the immuneACCESS table, in-frame sequences only. Its copies lack some clones; in the studies checked, an unresolved V gene accounts for under half of them, and the cause for the rest is not known. The sample table lists about 80,000 clones, about 92% of them with a count of one. About 0.22% of the sample comes from the top ten. A note on this clone: The specificity of this receptor is unknown. Base-call qualities are not available, and no considerably larger clone is one nucleotide away.

The sequence was collected from a female donor with multiple sclerosis, enrolled in a pregnancy study. The V gene is TRBV5-4 and the J gene is TRBJ1-2; 9 junctional bases match TRBD1. This material consisted of CD4+ T cells from peripheral blood mononuclear cells, taken before pregnancy. In nucleotides, the sequence is TGTGCCAGCAGCTTGGCCGGGGGACAGGGTCTATCGGGCTACACCTTC. It translates to CASSLAGGQGLSGYTF.